The T cell receptor (beta chain) described here comes from a study of CD8+ T cells in alopecia areata (dated by TCRdb to about 2018). Regarding the study in general: Treated patients were enrolled in an open-label pilot trial of oral tofacitinib, 5 to 10 mg twice daily, for moderate-to-severe alopecia areata. Tofacitinib-treated patients had biopsies at baseline and at 4 and 24 weeks of treatment, with a later scalp biopsy in several patients. Scalp clonality was compared among normal scalp (n=4), patchy alopecia areata scalp (n=8), and alopecia totalis/universalis scalp (n=8). In both human patients and the C3H/HeJ mouse model, the study applied high-throughput TCRbeta sequencing to look at T cell clonal expansion in alopecia areata. TCRbeta CDR3 regions were amplified by immunoSEQ multiplex PCR with 35 Vbeta forward and 13 Jbeta reverse primers. In humans, TCRbeta sequencing was performed on scalp tissue and on sorted CD4+ and CD8+ peripheral blood T cells from healthy controls and from patients with patchy or totalis/universalis alopecia areata. The RNA source kit depended on sample type: the PAXgene miRNA kit for fixed scalp, the miRNeasy kit for PBMCs, and the RNeasy kit for mouse skin. Patients received tofacitinib for 6 to 18 months and were then followed off drug for 6 months to check for delayed response and recurrence.

A note on this clone: Its antigen is currently not known. Base qualities are not provided; no much larger clone lies one nucleotide away.

The time point tag for this specimen amounts to: baseline before oral tofacitinib. Lesional scalp punch biopsies and peripheral blood were collected from alopecia areata patients. After PBMCs were isolated by density centrifugation and stained for CD3, CD4 and CD8, a FACSAria was used to sort CD4+ and CD8+ T cells. As encoded in the germline V gene (reference sequence), CDR1 is GTSNPN while CDR2 is SVGIG. The V end gives up 5 bases and the J end 7 bases, leaving 12 bases in the junction not matched to a gene. The CDR3 covers 15 residues, taking in both the cysteine and the phenylalanine. Just the 45-base CDR3 DNA is kept, in frame starting at base 1. General conclusions and limits of the study: Higher clonality and more expanded CD8+ clones were observed in lesional scalp than in normal scalp, particularly in alopecia totalis/universalis, a finding suggestive of antigenic drive. TCR sequences shared between patients were less clear than in mice, possibly partly because of HLA diversity in the patient population. Unlike mouse skin, where gammadelta T cells dominate, normal human skin contains resident alphabeta T cells that get sequenced too, which complicates analysis of the scalp TCR repertoire.

The library was obtained by the immunoSEQ multiplex PCR assay. To provide template for TCR sequencing, every sample had RNA extracted and reverse transcribed into cDNA. First-strand cDNA was synthesized using SuperScript III with a 2:1 mix of oligo-dT and random hexamers. Amplification bias was assessed with a synthetic immune receptor repertoire, and residual bias was removed computationally. The authors' pipeline ran thus. Raw reads were preprocessed for error removal, and CDR3 was defined according to IMGT conventions as running from the conserved cysteine to phenylalanine. Clonality was calculated as 1 minus Shannon entropy normalized by log2 of the number of productive unique TCRs. Scalp TCRbeta sequences were cross-referenced with sorted blood CD4 and CD8 repertoires so that the CD4 or CD8 identity of scalp clones could be inferred. TCRdb mirrors the immuneACCESS table, restricted to in-frame sequences. Some clones are absent from its copies; in checked studies, under half trace to an unresolved V gene, and the reason for the others is unknown. The DNA gave D and trimming, while V, J and clone size come from that table. The sample table lists about 140,000 clones, roughly 53% of them with a count of one. In total, the top ten clones hold around 6.6% of the sample.

The specimen comprised CD4+ T cells sorted from blood, sampled at week 0. The TCR was taken from a human donor with alopecia areata. The rearrangement joined TRBV30 to TRBJ2-2; TRBD1 fits 8 bases in the junction. The nucleotide sequence is TGTGCCTGGGCCCATGGGACAGGTATCATCGGGGAGCTGTTTTTT. Protein translation: CAWAHGTGIIGELFF.